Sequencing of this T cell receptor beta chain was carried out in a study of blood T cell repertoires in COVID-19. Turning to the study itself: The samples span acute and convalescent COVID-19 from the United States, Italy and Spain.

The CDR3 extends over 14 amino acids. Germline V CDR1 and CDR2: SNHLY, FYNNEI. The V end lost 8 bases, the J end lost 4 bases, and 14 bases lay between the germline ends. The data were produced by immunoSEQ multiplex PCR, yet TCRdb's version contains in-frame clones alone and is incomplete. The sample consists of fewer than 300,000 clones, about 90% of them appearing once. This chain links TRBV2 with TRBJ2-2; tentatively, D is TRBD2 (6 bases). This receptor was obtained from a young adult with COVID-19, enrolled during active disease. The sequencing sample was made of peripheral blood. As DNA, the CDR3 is TGTGCCAGCGGGAGGCGTTCGGGCACCGGGGAGCTGTTTTTT. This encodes CASGRRSGTGELFF.